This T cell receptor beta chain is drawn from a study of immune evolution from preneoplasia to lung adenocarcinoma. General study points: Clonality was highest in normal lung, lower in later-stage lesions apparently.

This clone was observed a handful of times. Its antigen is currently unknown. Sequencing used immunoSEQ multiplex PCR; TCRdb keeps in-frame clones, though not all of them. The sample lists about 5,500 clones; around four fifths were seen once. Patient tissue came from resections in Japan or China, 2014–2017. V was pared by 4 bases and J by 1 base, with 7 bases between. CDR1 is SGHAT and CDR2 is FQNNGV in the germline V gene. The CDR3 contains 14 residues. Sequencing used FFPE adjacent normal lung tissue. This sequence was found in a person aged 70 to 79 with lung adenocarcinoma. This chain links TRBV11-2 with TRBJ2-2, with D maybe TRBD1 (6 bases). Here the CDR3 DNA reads TGTGCCAGCAGCTCGGGACAGAACACCGGGGAGCTGTTTTTT. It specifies CASSSGQNTGELFF.